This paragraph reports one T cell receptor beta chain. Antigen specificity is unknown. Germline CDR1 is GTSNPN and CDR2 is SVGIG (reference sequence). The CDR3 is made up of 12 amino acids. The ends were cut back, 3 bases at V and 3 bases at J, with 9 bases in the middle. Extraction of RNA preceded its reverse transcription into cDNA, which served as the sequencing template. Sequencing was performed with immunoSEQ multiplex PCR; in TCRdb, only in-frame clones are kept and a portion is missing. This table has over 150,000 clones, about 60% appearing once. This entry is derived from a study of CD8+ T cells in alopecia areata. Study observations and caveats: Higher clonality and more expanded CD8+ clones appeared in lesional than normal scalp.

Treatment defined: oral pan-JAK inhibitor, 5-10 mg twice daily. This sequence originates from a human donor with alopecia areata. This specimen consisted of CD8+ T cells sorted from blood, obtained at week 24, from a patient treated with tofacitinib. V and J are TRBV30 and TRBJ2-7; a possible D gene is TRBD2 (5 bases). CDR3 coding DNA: TGTGCCTGGAGAATACGGGGCTACGAGCAGTACTTC. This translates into CAWRIRGYEQYF.